The TCR beta chain described here comes from a study of vaccination effects on CD4 cells after COVID-19 (dated by TCRdb to the early 2020s). Broadly, across the study: Each participant received two doses of an mRNA SARS-CoV-2 vaccine, either BNT162b2 or mRNA-1273. SARS-CoV-2 spike-specific CD4+ TCR repertoires were compared before and after mRNA vaccination in COVID-19 convalescent patients and in infection-naive vaccine recipients. The full study included approximately nine COVID-19 convalescent patients and several SARS-CoV-2-naive healthy vaccine recipients. Cultures from other donors in the study were sequenced using the Oncomine TCR Beta short-read assay on an Illumina iSeq 100. Study-wide findings and limitations: In healthy vaccine recipients, vaccine-induced clones were almost all SARS-CoV-2 mono-reactive, with only 1 of 255 being cross-reactive with common cold coronaviruses. Only a small number of convalescent patients were included, and no early post-infection timepoints were available, which limited the study. Both infection-induced and vaccine-induced clones contracted markedly at late post-vaccination timepoints, which is consistent with waning T cell responses.

The ViraFEST assay stimulated PBMC with viral peptide pools and then used TCR sequencing to identify antigen-specific CD4+ T cell clonotypes by expansion. After less than 13 days of culture, CD4+ T cells were isolated with the EasySep CD4+ T cell isolation kit. Negative nucleocapsid antibody results before and after vaccination confirmed that the healthy vaccine recipients had no prior SARS-CoV-2 infection. Around 2.1 million PBMC per well were cultured with approximately 10 ug/ml peptides in IMDM containing approximately 4.6% human AB serum, about 9.7 IU/ml IL-2 and gentamicin. Half of the culture medium was replaced with fresh IL-2-containing medium on days 3 and 7. Unless noted otherwise, every peptide stimulation condition was grown in triplicate wells. PBMC were separated from whole blood using Ficoll-Paque Plus gradient centrifugation and were then either cryopreserved at -140C or used fresh. The overlapping peptide pools covered the spike proteins of SARS-CoV-2 as well as those of the common cold coronaviruses HCoV-NL63, HCoV-OC43 and HCoV-229E. The QIAamp micro DNA kit was used to extract genomic DNA from the cultured CD4+ T cells.

Notes on this clone: Its antigen remains undetermined. No base quality values were provided; no much bigger clone lies one nucleotide off.

V loses 10 bases, J loses 8 bases, and the germline ends lie 18 bases apart. The CDR3 starts with the cysteine, ends with the phenylalanine, and has 13 residues. Kept here is only the CDR3 DNA, which spans 39 bases and is read in frame from base 1. Looking up the germline V gene yields CDR1 SGHRS and CDR2 YFSETQ. Library generation was performed with the immunoSEQ multiplex PCR assay. TCR beta CDR3 sequencing was performed on DNA from the cultured, isolated CD4+ T cells. The source study handled its data this way. Non-productive TCR sequences were discarded, and reads were trimmed to the CDR3 region, with only CDR3s of 7 or more amino acids retained. Antigen-specific clonotypes were identified with the MANAFEST web app by comparing expansion in peptide wells against reference cultures. Positive clones required FDR<0.05 expansion versus reference and all other wells, odds ratio above 5, and frequency above 0.1% in two replicate wells. A clonotype was defined as cross-reactive if the clonotype was significantly expanded both in SARS-CoV-2 spike wells and in at least one common cold coronavirus spike condition. Levenshtein distance calculated with the stringdist R package was used to assess CDR3 similarity, and unrooted trees were constructed with ape in R 3.6.1. This immuneACCESS table, as held by TCRdb, lists in-frame sequences with V and J called but not all clones. Of the missing ones, under half trace to an unresolved V gene in checked studies; the others have no known cause. V and J calls and clone size are those listed in that table; D and trimming were worked out from the DNA. This sample gives under 80,000 clones in total; 74% of them show up just once. The ten largest clones capture more than 1.5% of the sample.

This sequence uses TRBV5-1 and TRBJ1-4, and TRBD1 may be the D gene, going by 5 matching bases. The source is a human donor who received a COVID-19 vaccine. Sequences were derived from CD4+ T cells from PBMCs cultured with HCoV-229E spike peptides, sampled before COVID-19 vaccination. The meaning of the sample's cell subset or site label: HCoV-229E spike overlapping peptide pool stimulation. CDR3 protein: CASGVQPGEKLFF. The nucleotide sequence is TGCGCCTCGGGGGTACAACCAGGAGAAAAACTGTTTTTT.